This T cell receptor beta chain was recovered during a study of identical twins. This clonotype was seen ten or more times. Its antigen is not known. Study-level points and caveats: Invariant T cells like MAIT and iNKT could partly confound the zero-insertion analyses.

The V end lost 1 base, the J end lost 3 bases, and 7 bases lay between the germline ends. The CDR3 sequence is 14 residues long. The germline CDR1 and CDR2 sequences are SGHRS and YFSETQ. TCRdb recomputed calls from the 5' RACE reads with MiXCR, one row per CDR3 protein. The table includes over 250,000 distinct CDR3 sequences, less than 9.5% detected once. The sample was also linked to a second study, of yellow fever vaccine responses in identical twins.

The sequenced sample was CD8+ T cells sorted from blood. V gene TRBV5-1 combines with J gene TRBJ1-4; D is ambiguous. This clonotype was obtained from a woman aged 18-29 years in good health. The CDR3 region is CASSLIQPNEKLFF. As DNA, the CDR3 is TGCGCCAGCAGCTTGATTCAGCCTAATGAAAAACTGTTTTTT.